One and the same sample provided the 26 T cell receptor beta chains below, sequenced in a study of T-cell reconstitution after alpha-beta-depleted transplantation in children (TCRdb year 2016). Explained via the paper, the treatment or condition label denotes: allogeneic hematopoietic cell transplantation with graft depleted of TCRalphabeta T cells and CD19 B cells. To prepare the library, PCR was applied. Sequencing used an Illumina HiSeq 2500. To normalize quantification of the TCRbeta repertoire, the TCR libraries were built with molecular barcoding that relied on unique molecular identifiers. In TCRdb, the public reads were trimmed at Q25 with fastp and aligned with MiXCR, with productive beta chains retained. Merged by CDR3 protein, the rows form single entries marked with the most common genes and DNA. This sample is represented by 440,000 or so distinct CDR3 sequences; about 45% of them were singletons. The ten largest account for about 30% of the sample.

Sequencing used PBMCs, obtained before TCRalphabeta/CD19-depleted stem cell transplant. The receptors originated from a girl aged 2-10 years with aplastic anemia, due to receive a stem cell transplant.

The CDR3 reads CASSQDMREGRTEAFF. The CDR3 DNA is TGTGCCAGCAGCCAAGATATGAGGGAGGGACGGACTGAAGCTTTCTTT. V and J are TRBV3-1 and TRBJ1-1; D is perhaps TRBD1 (5 bases). CDR1 and CDR2 (germline): LGHDT, YNNKEL (reference sequence). CDR3 length: 16 residues. V lost 0 bases, J lost 5 bases, and 16 bases lay in between.

In this sample, this clonotype turned up many times. The chain is built from TRBV15 and TRBJ1-5; D gene uncertain. Per the germline V gene, CDR1 is LNHNV and CDR2 is YYDKDF (reference sequence). This CDR3 has 13 amino acids. V gave up 4 bases and J gave up 0 bases, with 4 bases separating them. DNA for the CDR3: TGTGCCACCAGCATTCATAGCAATCAGCCCCAGCATTTT. Translated: CATSIHSNQPQHF. Supplemented by reference TRBV15 and TRBJ1-5, the full variable domain reads DAMVIQNPRYQVTQFGKPVTLSCSQTLNHNVMYWYQQKSSQAPKLLFHYYDKDFNNEADTPDNFQSRRPNTSFCFLDIRSPGLGDTAMYLCATSIHSNQPQHFGDGTRLSIL.

This clonotype occurred many times. The chain recombines TRBV12-5 with TRBJ2-7; D remains ambiguous. With 2 bases removed from V and 3 bases from J, the gap between germline ends came to 8 bases. This CDR3 has 13 amino acids. Per the germline V gene, CDR1 is LGHNT and CDR2 is FRNRAP. The CDR3 sequence: CASGLWGLYEQYF. The CDR3, as DNA: TGTGCTAGTGGTTTGTGGGGTCTCTACGAGCAGTACTTC.

A word on this clonotype: A junction end diverges from the germline sequence, so it may reflect a read error. V and J are TRBV4-1 and TRBJ2-7, with D maybe TRBD2 (5 bases). Germline values: CDR1 MGHRA, CDR2 YSYEKL. The CDR3 has 15 residues. CDR3 bases: TGCGCCAGCAGCCAAGAGCCAGCGGAGTACTACAAGCAGTACTTC. Its protein product is CASSQEPAEYYKQYF.

This clonotype was seen a handful of times. The rearrangement uses TRBV28 and TRBJ2-1; 13 bases agree with TRBD2. J gave up 5 bases and V 5 bases, and 6 bases lay outside the gene matches. The CDR3 has 16 residues. Germline assignment: CDR1 MDHEN and CDR2 SYDVKM. The CDR3 sequence: CASSAPGTSGDNEQFF. The CDR3 DNA is TGTGCCAGCAGTGCCCCCGGGACTAGCGGGGACAATGAGCAGTTCTTC.

V gene TRBV6-5 combines with J gene TRBJ2-5; D assignment may be TRBD1 or TRBD2 (5 bases each). The CDR3 has 15 residues. V lost 0 bases and J 5 bases, leaving 13 bases between the germline ends. Germline values: CDR1 MNHEY, CDR2 SVGAGI. The DNA of the CDR3 is TGTGCCAGCAGTTACTCGATCGCCGGGGCGGAGACCCAGTACTTC. This codes for CASSYSIAGAETQYF.

J is TRBJ2-7 and V is TRBV4-2; D gene ambiguous. Trimming took off 0 bases at V and 2 bases at J, with 11 bases between the two ends. Germline CDR1 LGHNA, CDR2 YNFKEQ. This CDR3 comprises 15 residues. This CDR3 is CASSQEIPIAYEQYF. CDR3 nucleotides: TGTGCCAGCAGCCAAGAAATCCCAATCGCCTACGAGCAGTACTTC.

This clonotype has only one observation. The chain uses TRBV6-2 or TRBV6-3 and TRBJ2-3; D perhaps matches TRBD1 (5 bases). CDR3 length: 15 residues. Germline values: CDR1 MNHEY, CDR2 SVGEGT. The V gene lost 7 bases and the J gene lost 2 bases, with 16 bases spanning the gap. The CDR3 DNA follows: TGTGCCAGCAAAGACAGCAATTTGGTCACAGATACGCAGTATTTT. Its protein is CASKDSNLVTDTQYF.

This clonotype was seen a few times. This chain links TRBV3-1 with TRBJ1-4; D remains unclear. The germline V and J ends were trimmed by 0 bases and 3 bases, with 14 bases remaining between them. The germline CDR1 and CDR2 sequences are LGHDT and YNNKEL (reference sequence). CDR3 size: 17 residues. CDR3 residues: CASSQDFLLGANEKLFF. DNA of the CDR3: TGTGCCAGCAGCCAAGATTTCTTGTTGGGAGCTAATGAAAAACTGTTTTTT.

The sample holds a few counts of this clonotype. V is TRBV28 and J is TRBJ2-7; weak D call: TRBD1 (6 bases). Per germline, CDR1 MDHEN and CDR2 SYDVKM. The CDR3 covers 14 residues. V gave up 7 bases and J gave up 7 bases, with 20 bases separating them. CDR3 DNA: TGTGCCAGCAACTCCCCGGGACACCCTTGGGAGCAGTACTTC. Translation: CASNSPGHPWEQYF.

Only a few counts were recorded for this clonotype. The chain is built from TRBV25-1 and TRBJ2-6; D perhaps matches TRBD1 (6 bases). Germline V gene sequence: CDR1 MGHDK, CDR2 SYGVNS. The germline V and J ends were trimmed by 5 bases and 4 bases, with 21 bases remaining between them. The CDR3 runs to 18 residues. CDR3 protein: CASSPKSNRAHGANVLTF. The CDR3 nucleotides read TGTGCCAGCAGTCCCAAAAGTAACAGGGCTCACGGGGCCAACGTCCTGACTTTC.

In this sample, this clonotype turned up a few times. The chain uses TRBV20-1 and TRBJ2-7; 7 nucleotides agree with TRBD1. The CDR3 length is 15 residues. With V trimmed by 6 bases and J by 0 bases, 11 bases remained unmatched. CDR1 and CDR2 from the germline V gene are DFQATT and SNEGSKA (reference sequence). The CDR3: CSAASRGTASYEQYF. DNA of the CDR3: TGCAGTGCGGCTTCAAGGGGGACAGCCTCCTACGAGCAGTACTTC.

J is TRBJ2-1 and V is TRBV5-1, with D possibly matching TRBD2 (6 bases). Deletions cut 1 base from V and 5 bases from J, with 19 bases between. Germline CDR1 and CDR2: SGHRS and YFSETQ. CDR3 length equals 17 residues. The CDR3 DNA reads as TGCGCCAGCAGCTTGTACGGGAGATGGGGCGCCAACAATGAGCAGTTCTTC. This translates into CASSLYGRWGANNEQFF. Complete variable domain (other parts from reference TRBV5-1 and TRBJ2-1): KAGVTQTPRYLIKTRGQQVTLSCSPISGHRSVSWYQQTPGQGLQFLFEYFSETQRNKGNFPGRFSGRQFSNSRSEMNVSTLELGDSALYLCASSLYGRWGANNEQFFGPGTRLTVL.

The V call is TRBV6-2 or TRBV6-3, the J call TRBJ2-1; TRBD2 agrees at 8 bases. The V gene end was trimmed by 6 bases and the J gene end by 6 bases; junction bases not matched to a gene: 25. The CDR3 is made up of 20 amino acids. Germline CDR1 MNHEY, CDR2 SVGEGT. This chain's CDR3 is CASSALTELWVAGRTNEQFF. The CDR3, as DNA: TGTGCCAGCAGCGCCCTCACCGAACTCTGGGTAGCGGGAAGAACCAATGAGCAGTTCTTC.

The rearrangement links TRBV5-1 to TRBJ1-2, with 10 bases identical to TRBD1. The germline CDR1 and CDR2 sequences are SGHRS and YFSETQ. After removal of 0 bases from V and 3 bases from J, the junction contained 2 bases not matched to a gene. This CDR3 has 15 residues. DNA of the CDR3: TGCGCCAGCAGCTTGGGGGACAGGGGTTACTATGGCTACACCTTC. It yields the protein CASSLGDRGYYGYTF.

V is TRBV18 and J is TRBJ2-7; D remains ambiguous. V lost 6 bases, J lost 6 bases, and 12 bases lay in between. CDR1 KGHSH and CDR2 LQKENI come from the germline V gene. The CDR3 is made up of 12 amino acids. In nucleotides, the CDR3 is TGTGCCAGCTCCGTACCGTCCGGCGAGCAGTACTTC. Translating gives CASSVPSGEQYF.

This chain uses TRBV6-1 with TRBJ2-4; D perhaps matches TRBD1 (5 bases). CDR1 and CDR2 (germline): MNHNS, SASEGT. CDR3 size: 14 residues. V gave up 6 bases and J gave up 6 bases, with 15 bases separating them. CDR3: CASSPVGQVNIQYF. CDR3 coding DNA: TGTGCCAGCAGCCCCGTGGGGCAGGTAAACATTCAGTACTTC.

This clonotype was seen many times. V and J are TRBV4-2 and TRBJ2-6; D may be TRBD1 (5 bases). Germline V gives CDR1 LGHNA, CDR2 YNFKEQ. Trimming cost V 5 bases and J 4 bases, with 6 bases left between them. The CDR3 is 13 residues long. The CDR3 DNA sequence: TGTGCCAGCAGCGGGGCCGGGGCCAACGTCCTGACTTTC. Amino acid sequence: CASSGAGANVLTF.

This clonotype was counted at least ten times. The chain has TRBV19 and TRBJ2-1; D possibly corresponds to TRBD2 (5 bases). The CDR3 sequence is 14 residues long. Between the trimmed V and J ends, which lost 9 bases and 4 bases, there was a span of 16 bases. Per the germline V gene, CDR1 is LNHDA and CDR2 is SQIVND (reference sequence). As DNA, the CDR3 is TGTGCCAGCGCTCCAAGGAGCGGATACAATGAGCAGTTCTTC. As protein: CASAPRSGYNEQFF.

This clonotype was seen a few times. The rearrangement uses TRBV6-1 and TRBJ2-7; possible D gene TRBD2, 8 bases. CDR1 and CDR2 from the germline V gene are MNHNS and SASEGT. V lost 6 bases, J lost 6 bases, and 21 bases lay in between. CDR3 length: 15 residues. CDR3 nucleotides: TGTGCCAGCAGAAAAAGCCGGGACAGCGGGGGCGAGCAGTACTTC. Protein: CASRKSRDSGGEQYF.

The chain employs TRBV6-1 and TRBJ2-1, with D tentatively TRBD2 (6 bases). Germline assignment: CDR1 MNHNS and CDR2 SASEGT. Trimming removed 7 bases at V and 8 bases at J, with 21 bases between. The CDR3 runs to 15 residues. The CDR3 loop reads CASILLGVGGHEQFF. Written as DNA, the CDR3 is TGTGCCAGCATCCTTTTGGGTGTGGGAGGCCATGAGCAGTTCTTC.

V and J are TRBV20-1 and TRBJ2-7; TRBD2 agrees at 11 bases. The ends lost 6 bases at V and 0 bases at J; junction bases unmatched: 7. Germline assignment: CDR1 DFQATT and CDR2 SNEGSKA (reference sequence). This CDR3 contains 15 residues. CDR3 DNA sequence: TGCAGTGCGGTCCCCCTAGCGGGAGGCTCCTACGAGCAGTACTTC. Protein: CSAVPLAGGSYEQYF.

V is TRBV7-9 and J is TRBJ2-2, with D possibly matching TRBD1 (5 bases). This CDR3 contains 16 residues. Germline CDR1 and CDR2: SEHNR and FQNEAQ (reference sequence). Trimming stripped 2 bases from V and 3 bases from J, with 13 bases between. CDR3 bases: TGTGCCAGCAGCTTACAAGGGGCGAGGTACACCGGGGAGCTGTTTTTT. Protein sequence: CASSLQGARYTGELFF.

The chain has TRBV5-5 and TRBJ2-2; a possible D gene is TRBD1 (6 bases). CDR1 is SGHKS and CDR2 is YYEKEE in the germline V gene (reference sequence). CDR3 length: 15 residues. V lost 2 bases and J lost 4, with 12 bases in between. The CDR3 sequence: CASSLSGTITGELFF. The CDR3 DNA reads as TGTGCCAGCAGCTTATCCGGGACAATCACCGGGGAGCTGTTTTTT.

The CDR3 DNA is TGCGCCAGCAGTCCCGGGACCCAACGAGCAGATACGCAGTATTTT. Its protein is CASSPGTQRADTQYF. The chain joins TRBV5-1 to TRBJ2-3; either TRBD1 or TRBD2 may fit D (5 bases each). Trimming shortened V by 5 bases and J by 4 bases, and 17 bases separated the two germline ends. CDR1 is SGHRS, CDR2 YFSETQ, per germline. The CDR3 is 15 residues long.

J is TRBJ2-7 and V is TRBV29-1, with 8 bases fitting TRBD1. After removal of 8 bases from V and 5 bases from J, the junction contained 11 bases not matched to a gene. This CDR3 region has 13 residues. Germline V gene lookup returns CDR1 SQVTM and CDR2 ANQGSEA. CDR3 in amino acids: CSYGQGAFNEQYF. CDR3 nucleotide sequence: TGCAGCTATGGGCAGGGGGCTTTCAACGAGCAGTACTTC.